This T cell receptor beta chain was recorded in a study of sequential checkpoint blockade in melanoma. Study-wide background: Over 20 patients had matched tumor biopsies before treatment and at week 13 after nivolumab or ipilimumab alone.

Study-level findings and limits: For nivolumab-first patients, baseline tumor clonality was associated with response. T-cell fraction and clonality followed PD-L1 and CD8+ counts, not mutational load.

The CDR3 length is 14 residues. CDR1 is MNHGY and CDR2 is SAAAGT in the germline V gene. The V segment lost 6 bases and the J segment 0 bases; nucleotides outside the gene matches: 3. Using immunoSEQ multiplex PCR, the repertoire was profiled, and TCRdb retains in-frame clones only, with some absent. The top ten hold roughly 10% of the sample, which has roughly 9,100 clones, 20% to 25% seen once. As concerns this clone: Antigen: not known.

Documented treatment: randomized to nivolumab then ipilimumab (arm A) or the reverse (arm B). None of the patients previously received DNA-damaging chemotherapy. The sequences come from tumor tissue (inferred from file names), collected from a patient given nivolumab and ipilimumab in sequence. V gene TRBV6-8 combines with J gene TRBJ2-7; 9 nucleotides line up with TRBD2. The source is a human donor with melanoma. For the CDR3, the DNA is TGTGCCAGCAGGCGGGGGGGGAACTCCTACGAGCAGTACTTC. Translated: CASRRGGNSYEQYF.